Listed here are 22 T cell receptor beta chains from one sample, sequenced in a study of early T cells in non-severe SARS-CoV-2 infection. TCRdb itself ran the 5' RACE reads through MiXCR, one entry per CDR3 protein. The sample holds more than 50,000 distinct CDR3 sequences; 9.5% to 15% are singletons and the top ten take about 2.4%. The sequences come from whole blood, collected at baseline. The receptors were gathered from an adult who was a healthcare worker with PCR-confirmed SARS-CoV-2 infection or an uninfected control (not recorded which).

This clonotype has more than one count but fewer than ten. This sequence joins TRBV7-9 and TRBJ2-1; 8 bases match TRBD1. Per germline, CDR1 SEHNR and CDR2 FQNEAQ (reference sequence). The CDR3 is 14 amino acids. The J segment lost 6 bases and the V segment lost 2 bases, leaving 3 bases of the junction unmatched. The CDR3 bases are TGTGCCAGCAGCTTACCGACAGGGGTCAATGAGCAGTTCTTC. It is translated as CASSLPTGVNEQFF.

This clonotype has only a few counts. V gene TRBV6-6 combines with J gene TRBJ2-3, with TRBD2 as a possible D gene (7 bases). V lost 5 bases to trimming and J lost 5 bases, with 20 bases between them. Germline V gene lookup returns CDR1 MNHNY and CDR2 SVGAGI (reference sequence). The CDR3 loop spans 16 amino acids. Here the CDR3 reads CASSGTSVGGGDTQYF. The CDR3 DNA follows: TGTGCCAGCAGTGGAACTAGCGTGGGAGGGGGAGATACGCAGTATTTT.

The chain recombines TRBV20-1 with TRBJ1-2; weak D call: TRBD1 (6 bases). The CDR3 covers 11 residues. Germline V gene lookup returns CDR1 DFQATT and CDR2 SNEGSKA (reference sequence). The V gene lost 1 base and the J gene lost 10 bases, with 10 bases spanning the gap. The CDR3 sequence: CSARGAGVYTF. The DNA of the CDR3 is TGCAGTGCTAGAGGGGCAGGGGTCTACACCTTC.

The genes are TRBV3-1 and TRBJ1-5, with D unclear. The CDR3 totals 17 residues. Germline-derived CDR1 and CDR2 are LGHDT and YNNKEL (reference sequence). V lost 2 bases to trimming and J lost 3 bases, with 17 bases between them. The CDR3 bases are TGTGCCAGCAGCCAACCGCGGGAAGCGAAATCCAATCAGCCCCAGCATTTT. It codes for CASSQPREAKSNQPQHF.

The J gene is TRBJ2-7, the V gene TRBV29-1; 8 nucleotides line up with TRBD2. CDR3 length: 12 residues. Germline values: CDR1 SQVTM, CDR2 ANQGSEA. J gave up 3 bases and V 5 bases, and 3 bases lay outside the gene matches. CDR3 sequence: CSVQRESYEQYF. CDR3 bases: TGCAGCGTTCAGCGGGAGAGCTACGAGCAGTACTTC.

In this sample, this clonotype turned up many times. V usage is TRBV5-1 and J usage is TRBJ2-7; tentative D call: TRBD2 (5 bases). Looked up from germline, CDR1 is SGHRS and CDR2 is YFSETQ. Trimming took 2 bases from V and 3 from J, leaving 21 bases between them. The length of the CDR3 is 17 residues. The CDR3 DNA follows: TGCGCCAGCAGCTTCGCGACCCGGACTGCCCCCGTCTACGAGCAGTACTTC. Translation: CASSFATRTAPVYEQYF. Combining the CDR3 with reference TRBV5-1 and TRBJ2-7 gives the whole variable domain KAGVTQTPRYLIKTRGQQVTLSCSPISGHRSVSWYQQTPGQGLQFLFEYFSETQRNKGNFPGRFSGRQFSNSRSEMNVSTLELGDSALYLCASSFATRTAPVYEQYFGPGTRLTVT.

This clonotype was recorded many times. The genes are TRBV28 and TRBJ1-2; 9 bases are a match to TRBD1. This CDR3 region has 14 residues. The germline V gene encodes CDR1 MDHEN and CDR2 SYDVKM. Trimming removed 6 bases from V and 2 bases from J; junction bases left unmatched: 4. The CDR3 coding sequence is TGTGCCAGCAGCACAGGGGGCGCGAACTATGGCTACACCTTC. Amino acid sequence: CASSTGGANYGYTF.

The chain joins TRBV6-6 to TRBJ1-3; D gene ambiguous. V was shortened by 5 bases and J by 0 bases, with 11 bases between the two germline ends. CDR1 is MNHNY and CDR2 is SVGAGI in the germline V gene (reference sequence). The CDR3 loop spans 15 amino acids. The CDR3 reads CASSPDGVSGNTIYF. The CDR3 DNA reads TGTGCCAGCAGTCCCGACGGAGTCTCTGGAAACACCATATATTTT.

The chain employs TRBV28 and TRBJ1-5, with D possibly matching TRBD1 (5 bases). Germline loops: CDR1 MDHEN, CDR2 SYDVKM. V was trimmed by 6 bases and J by 6 bases, leaving 15 bases between them. CDR3 size: 14 residues. CDR3 residues: CASRTYTGRQPQHF. In nucleotides, the CDR3 is TGTGCCAGCAGAACCTACACAGGACGTCAGCCCCAGCATTTT. Full variable domain (missing parts from reference TRBV28 and TRBJ1-5): DVKVTQSSRYLVKRTGEKVFLECVQDMDHENMFWYRQDPGLGLRLIYFSYDVKMKEKGDIPEGYSVSREKKERFSLILESASTNQTSMYLCASRTYTGRQPQHFGDGTRLSIL.

At least ten counts were recorded for this clonotype. The chain recombines TRBV29-1 with TRBJ2-7; D is perhaps TRBD1 or TRBD2 (5 bases each). The V end lost 5 bases, the J end lost 5 bases, and 13 bases lay between the germline ends. The V gene's germline CDR1 is SQVTM and CDR2 ANQGSEA. The CDR3 sequence is 12 residues long. CDR3 amino acids: CSVRQGVNEQYF. Written as DNA, the CDR3 is TGCAGCGTTCGTCAGGGAGTCAACGAGCAGTACTTC.

This clonotype was counted between two and nine times. V gene TRBV4-3 combines with J gene TRBJ1-1; D ambiguous. CDR1 and CDR2 from the germline V gene are LGHNA and YSLEER. Trimming removed 4 bases at V and 5 bases at J, with 17 bases between. The CDR3 extends over 15 amino acids. CDR3 coding DNA: TGCGCCAGCAGCCGAGACTCGACGGGTGGAACTGAAGCTTTCTTT. This codes for CASSRDSTGGTEAFF.

This clonotype is categorized as medium-sized. The V gene is TRBV6-2 or TRBV6-3, the J gene TRBJ2-4; 9 bases are shared with TRBD1. CDR1 is MNHEY, CDR2 SVGEGT, per germline. V was clipped by 5 bases and J by 7 bases; unmatched bases: 6. CDR3 length: 14 residues. CDR3 bases: TGTGCCAGCAGTGGGACAGGGAGGTCTAACATTCAGTACTTC. Protein: CASSGTGRSNIQYF.

The V and J genes are TRBV5-1 and TRBJ2-2; D remains ambiguous. Germline V gives CDR1 SGHRS, CDR2 YFSETQ. Between the trimmed V and J ends, which lost 0 bases and 6 bases, there was a span of 12 bases. CDR3 length: 15 residues. The CDR3 coding sequence is TGCGCCAGCAGCTTGGGGACGGTTGTATCCGGGGAGCTGTTTTTT. This sequence encodes CASSLGTVVSGELFF. Full variable domain (outside the CDR3, taken from reference TRBV5-1 and TRBJ2-2): KAGVTQTPRYLIKTRGQQVTLSCSPISGHRSVSWYQQTPGQGLQFLFEYFSETQRNKGNFPGRFSGRQFSNSRSEMNVSTLELGDSALYLCASSLGTVVSGELFFGEGSRLTVL.

This clonotype was recorded at least ten times. The chain is built from TRBV6-1 and TRBJ2-5; unclear D gene. The V end was cut by 6 bases, the J end by 5 bases, with 13 bases between. The CDR3 runs 13 residues. Germline-derived CDR1 and CDR2 are MNHNS and SASEGT. The CDR3 spells CASRESGIETQYF. The CDR3 DNA is TGTGCCAGCAGAGAGAGTGGGATTGAGACCCAGTACTTC.

The V and J genes are TRBV27 and TRBJ1-2; D perhaps matches TRBD1 (5 bases). Germline CDR1 reads MNHEY; CDR2 reads SMNVEV (reference sequence). V gave up 0 bases and J gave up 1 base, with 15 bases separating them. The CDR3 extends over 17 amino acids. The CDR3 coding sequence is TGTGCCAGCAGTTTATCAAGGGGCTCCACCAATAACTATGGCTACACCTTC. Translating gives CASSLSRGSTNNYGYTF.

Only a few counts were recorded for this clonotype. The chain recombines TRBV7-3 with TRBJ1-2; D ambiguous. Germline V lookup: CDR1 SGHTA, CDR2 FQGTGA. The V and J ends lost 1 base and 5 bases respectively, with 5 bases between them. This CDR3 is 12 amino acids long. CDR3 sequence reads: CASSLMGYGYTF. As DNA, the CDR3 is TGTGCCAGCAGCTTAATGGGGTATGGCTACACCTTC. The full variable domain, with the rest looked up from reference TRBV7-3 and TRBJ1-2, is GAGVSQTPSNKVTEKGKYVELRCDPISGHTALYWYRQSLGQGPEFLIYFQGTGAADDSGLPNDRFFAVRPEGSVSTLKIQRTERGDSAVYLCASSLMGYGYTFGSGTRLTVV.

The V and J genes are TRBV18 and TRBJ1-6, with D hard to call. The germline V gene encodes CDR1 KGHSH and CDR2 LQKENI. Between the trimmed V and J ends, which lost 7 bases and 8 bases, there was a span of 12 bases. The CDR3 covers 13 residues. The CDR3 nucleotides are TGTGCCAGCTTGTGGGCGGAGGATTCACCCCTCCACTTT. This encodes CASLWAEDSPLHF.

With regard to this clonotype: The junction departs from germline at one end; a sequencing error may be responsible. The chain couples TRBV6-5 to TRBJ2-2; D possibly matches TRBD1 or TRBD2 (6 bases each). Germline CDR1 and CDR2: MNHEY and SVGAGI. The CDR3 is made up of 14 amino acids. CDR3 sequence: CASSYGGRPGELFF. In DNA form, the CDR3 reads TGTGCCAGCAGTTACGGGGGGCGACCCGGGGAGCTTTTTTTT.

The gene calls are TRBV2 and TRBJ2-3, with D possibly TRBD1 on 5 matching bases. CDR3 length: 13 residues. Looked up from germline, CDR1 is SNHLY and CDR2 is FYNNEI. Trimming removed 4 bases from V and 6 bases from J, with 11 bases in between. CDR3 bases: TGTGCCAGCAGTGGGACACCTCGGGATACGCAGTATTTT. This sequence encodes CASSGTPRDTQYF.

This chain links TRBV28 with TRBJ1-2; D remains unclear. The CDR3 has 11 amino acids. Trimming shortened V by 6 bases and J by 6 bases, and 8 bases separated the two germline ends. Germline V gene sequence: CDR1 MDHEN, CDR2 SYDVKM. The CDR3 sequence: CASSSANGYTF. The CDR3 DNA reads as TGTGCCAGCAGCTCAGCCAATGGCTACACCTTC.

The chain joins TRBV7-9 to TRBJ1-1; the match to TRBD1 covers 11 bases. The CDR3 is made up of 17 amino acids. V lost 5 bases and J lost 4; bases outside the gene matches: 12. Germline-derived CDR1 and CDR2 are SEHNR and FQNEAQ (reference sequence). The CDR3 DNA sequence: TGTGCCAGCAGCACGAGGACAGGGGGCGCCTTTGGCACTGAAGCTTTCTTT. Residues: CASSTRTGGAFGTEAFF.

In this sample, this clonotype turned up a few times. This chain joins TRBV18 and TRBJ2-1; the D gene is possibly TRBD1 (6 bases). The CDR3 spans 14 residues. Germline-derived CDR1 and CDR2 are KGHSH and LQKENI. The V end was cut by 2 bases, the J end by 7 bases, with 12 bases between. The CDR3 reads CASSPLSQGNEQFF. The CDR3 nucleotides read TGTGCCAGCTCACCATTAAGCCAGGGGAATGAGCAGTTCTTC.